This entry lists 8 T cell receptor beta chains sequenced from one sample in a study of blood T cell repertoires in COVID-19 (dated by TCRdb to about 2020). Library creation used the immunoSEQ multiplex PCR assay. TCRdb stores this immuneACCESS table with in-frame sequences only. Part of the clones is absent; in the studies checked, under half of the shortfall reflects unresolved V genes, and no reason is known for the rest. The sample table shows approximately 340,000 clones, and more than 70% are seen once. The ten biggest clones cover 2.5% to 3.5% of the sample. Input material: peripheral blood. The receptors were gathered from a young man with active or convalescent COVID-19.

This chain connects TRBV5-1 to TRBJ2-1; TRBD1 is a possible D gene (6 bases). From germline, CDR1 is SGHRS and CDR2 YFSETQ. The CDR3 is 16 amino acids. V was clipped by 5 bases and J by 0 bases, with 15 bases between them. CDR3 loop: CASRLGHLSSYNEQFF. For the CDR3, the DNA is TGCGCCAGCAGACTGGGACACCTGAGCTCCTACAATGAGCAGTTCTTC.

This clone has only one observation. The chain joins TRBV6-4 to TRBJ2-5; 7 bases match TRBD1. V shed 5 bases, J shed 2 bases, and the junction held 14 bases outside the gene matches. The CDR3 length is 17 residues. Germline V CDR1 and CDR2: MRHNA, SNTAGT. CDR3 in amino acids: CASSIVHTRTGQETQYF. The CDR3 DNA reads TGTGCCAGCAGTATAGTGCATACCAGGACAGGACAAGAGACCCAGTACTTC.

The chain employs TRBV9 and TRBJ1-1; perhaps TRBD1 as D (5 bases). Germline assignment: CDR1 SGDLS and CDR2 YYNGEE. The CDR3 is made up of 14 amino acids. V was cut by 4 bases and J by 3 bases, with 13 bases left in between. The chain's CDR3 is CASSFGTEYTEAFF. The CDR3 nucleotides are TGTGCCAGCAGCTTCGGGACTGAATACACTGAAGCTTTCTTT.

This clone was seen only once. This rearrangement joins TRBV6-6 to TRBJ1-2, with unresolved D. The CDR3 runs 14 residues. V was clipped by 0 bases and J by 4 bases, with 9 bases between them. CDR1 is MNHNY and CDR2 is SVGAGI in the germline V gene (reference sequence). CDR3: CASSYSPGFYGYTF. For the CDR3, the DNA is TGTGCCAGCAGTTACTCGCCAGGCTTCTATGGCTACACCTTC.

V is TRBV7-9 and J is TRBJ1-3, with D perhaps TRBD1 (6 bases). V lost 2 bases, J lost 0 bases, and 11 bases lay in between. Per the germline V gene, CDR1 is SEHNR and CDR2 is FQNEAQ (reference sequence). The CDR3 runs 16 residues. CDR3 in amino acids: CASSLRRQDSGNTIYF. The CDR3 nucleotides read TGTGCCAGCAGCTTACGTAGACAGGACTCTGGAAACACCATATATTTT.

The CDR3 is CASSSPGTALYEQYF. Here the CDR3 DNA reads TGTGCCAGCAGTTCCCCCGGGACAGCTCTCTACGAGCAGTACTTC. The chain combines TRBV28 with TRBJ2-7; 7 bases map to TRBD1. The CDR3 contains 15 residues. CDR1 is MDHEN and CDR2 is SYDVKM in the germline V gene. Trimming at V came to 4 bases and at J to 3 bases, leaving 9 bases not matched to a gene.

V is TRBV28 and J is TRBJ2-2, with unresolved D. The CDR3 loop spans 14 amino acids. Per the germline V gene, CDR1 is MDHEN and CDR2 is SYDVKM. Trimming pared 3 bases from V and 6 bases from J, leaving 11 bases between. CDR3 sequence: CASSFPTDPGELFF. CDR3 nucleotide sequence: TGTGCCAGCAGTTTCCCGACTGATCCCGGGGAGCTGTTTTTT.

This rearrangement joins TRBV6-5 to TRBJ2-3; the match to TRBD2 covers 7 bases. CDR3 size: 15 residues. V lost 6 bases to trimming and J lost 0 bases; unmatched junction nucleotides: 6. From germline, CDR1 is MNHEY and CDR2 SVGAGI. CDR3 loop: CASRSTSSSTDTQYF. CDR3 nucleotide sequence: TGTGCCAGCAGGTCGACTAGCTCTAGCACAGATACGCAGTATTTT.